The 22 T cell receptor beta chains listed next were all sequenced from one sample in a study of shared clonotypes between healthy human individuals. Some clones are missing from TCRdb's copy, which holds only in-frame ones; the method was immunoSEQ multiplex PCR. The sample has some 2,000,000 clones; 90% to 95% are singletons. The source material was naive CD4+ T cells sorted from blood. Subset defined: CD45RA+ positively selected. Receptor source: a man between 18 and 29 years old in good health.

The CDR3 coding sequence is TGCGCCAGCAGACGTCCGGGACAGGAGACCTACGAGCAGTACTTC. Translated: CASRRPGQETYEQYF. The V and J genes are TRBV10-2 and TRBJ2-7; 8 positions agree with TRBD1. The CDR3 loop spans 15 amino acids. In germline, CDR1 is WSHSY, CDR2 SAAADI. J gave up 2 bases and V 6 bases, and 9 bases lay outside the gene matches.

The chain employs TRBV25-1 and TRBJ2-2; 9 bases fit TRBD1. The germline V gene has CDR1 MGHDK and CDR2 SYGVNS. The CDR3 is 15 residues long. With V trimmed by 4 bases and J by 3 bases, 3 bases remained unmatched. Here the CDR3 DNA reads TGTGCCAGCAGTGGCTGGACAGGGGACACCGGGGAGCTGTTTTTT. Amino acids: CASSGWTGDTGELFF. Filled out from reference TRBV25-1 and TRBJ2-2, the complete variable domain reads EADIYQTPRYLVIGTGKKITLECSQTMGHDKMYWYQQDPGMELHLIHYSYGVNSTEKGDLSSESTVSRIRTEHFPLTLESARPSHTSQYLCASSGWTGDTGELFFGEGSRLTVL.

This clone has only a few counts. One end of the junction does not line up with germline, which may come from a read error. The chain has TRBV7-7 and TRBJ1-2; 7 nucleotides match TRBD1. Germline V gene data show CDR1 as SSHAT and CDR2 as FNYEAQ (reference sequence). The CDR3 contains 15 residues. CDR3 sequence reads: CASTRQGQRDYGYTF. DNA of the CDR3: TGTGCTAGCACCCGACAGGGTCAGAGGGACTATGGCTACACCTTC.

DNA for the CDR3: TGCGCCAGCCGACAGGGTGACTATAATTCACCCCTCCACTTT. Translated: CASRQGDYNSPLHF. The chain links TRBV10-2 to TRBJ1-6, with 7 bases matching TRBD1. After removal of 8 bases from V and 3 bases from J, the junction contained 4 bases not matched to a gene. Germline V lookup: CDR1 WSHSY, CDR2 SAAADI. The CDR3 has 14 residues.

On this clone itself: A much larger clone lies a single base off, so this may be a read error. Other nucleotide sequences in the sample specify the same CDR3. The chain carries TRBV5-6 and TRBJ2-5; D not resolved. V shed 4 bases and J shed 2 bases, with 3 bases lying between them. The CDR3 is 11 amino acids. Germline V gene sequence: CDR1 SGHDT, CDR2 YYEEEE. Here the CDR3 reads CASSIQETQYF. The CDR3 bases are TGTGCCAGCAGCATTCAAGAGACCCAGTACTTC.

The chain is built from TRBV28 and TRBJ1-2; 10 bases agree with TRBD1. Germline V gives CDR1 MDHEN, CDR2 SYDVKM. The CDR3 spans 14 residues. V trimming: 6 bases; J trimming: 4 bases; junction bases outside the gene matches: 5. This CDR3 is CASRAGQGFYGYTF. The DNA of the CDR3 is TGTGCCAGCAGAGCGGGACAGGGGTTCTATGGCTACACCTTC.

The chain uses TRBV7-8 and TRBJ2-7; TRBD1 is a possible D gene (6 bases). The CDR3 is made up of 14 amino acids. CDR1 and CDR2 (germline): SGHVS, FQNEAQ. Trimming stripped 4 bases from V and 3 bases from J, with 13 bases between. CDR3 DNA: TGTGCCAGCAGCTCCCTCTCGACAGGCTACGAGCAGTACTTC. It encodes CASSSLSTGYEQYF.

V usage is TRBV10-3 and J usage is TRBJ2-7; no reliable D call. Germline CDR1 and CDR2: ENHRY and SYGVKD. The V end was cut by 3 bases, the J end by 5 bases, with 8 bases between. This CDR3 is built from 12 residues. CDR3 sequence reads: CAISDQMDEQYF. CDR3 in DNA: TGTGCCATCAGTGACCAGATGGACGAGCAGTACTTC.

Many counts were recorded for this clone. Other nucleotide sequences in the sample specify the same CDR3. The chain has TRBV10-3 and TRBJ1-5; D is possibly TRBD1 (6 bases). V was clipped by 3 bases and J by 4 bases, with 13 bases between them. The V gene's germline CDR1 is ENHRY and CDR2 SYGVKD. This CDR3 contains 15 residues. DNA of the CDR3: TGTGCCATCAGTGACAGCGGGGGCCCAAATCAGCCCCAGCATTTT. Translation: CAISDSGGPNQPQHF.

This sequence joins TRBV5-1 and TRBJ2-1, with D possibly TRBD1 on 6 matching bases. The V gene's germline CDR1 is SGHRS and CDR2 YFSETQ. Trimming shortened V by 4 bases and J by 5 bases, and 19 bases separated the two germline ends. CDR3 length: 16 amino acids. The CDR3 sequence: CASSVTGSWGDNEQFF. As DNA, the CDR3 is TGCGCCAGCAGCGTCACAGGGTCTTGGGGTGACAATGAGCAGTTCTTC.

This sequence joins TRBV29-1 and TRBJ2-1; no reliable D call. The V end was cut by 6 bases, the J end by 2 bases, with 17 bases between. The CDR3 totals 15 residues. CDR1 is SQVTM, CDR2 ANQGSEA, per germline. CDR3: CSVLSTSMPYNEQFF. CDR3 coding DNA: TGCAGCGTACTGTCGACCAGCATGCCCTACAATGAGCAGTTCTTC.

DNA for the CDR3: TGTGCCAGCAGCCTGGGACAGGGGAGGCCCTACGAGCAGTACTTC. It specifies CASSLGQGRPYEQYF. This sequence joins TRBV7-2 and TRBJ2-7; 10 bases line up with TRBD1. The V and J ends lost 5 bases and 2 bases, in that order; junction bases with no gene match: 6. The germline V gene has CDR1 SGHTA and CDR2 FQGNSA. The length of the CDR3 is 15 residues.

The chain employs TRBV18 and TRBJ2-2, with 10 bases fitting TRBD2. The germline CDR1 and CDR2 sequences are KGHSH and LQKENI. V shed 4 bases and J 7 bases; nucleotides not matched to a gene: 9. This CDR3 has 16 amino acids. For the CDR3, the DNA is TGTGCCAGCTCACTCATAGCGGGAGGAACTGGCGGGGAGCTGTTTTTT. Translation: CASSLIAGGTGGELFF.

This clone appeared a single time. A much larger clonotype is one base distant, so this may be a read error. This sample includes further DNA sequences coding for the same CDR3. This rearrangement joins TRBV10-3 to TRBJ1-5, with D unclear. The CDR3 has 12 residues. Germline CDR1 reads ENHRY; CDR2 reads SYGVKD. Trimming shortened V by 3 bases and J by 3 bases, and 3 bases separated the two germline ends. CDR3 DNA: TGTGCCATCAGTGACCCCAATCAGCCCCAGCATTTT. Protein: CAISDPNQPQHF.

The rearrangement links TRBV10-1 to TRBJ2-7; a weak D match, TRBD2 (5 bases). Trimming stripped 4 bases from V and 1 base from J, with 14 bases between. The CDR3 contains 15 residues. Germline loops: CDR1 WNHNN, CDR2 SYGVQD (reference sequence). CDR3 amino acids: CASSAASGKSYEQYF. CDR3 in DNA: TGCGCCAGCAGTGCGGCCTCCGGGAAGTCCTACGAGCAGTACTTC.

This chain joins TRBV27 and TRBJ2-7; unclear D gene. Germline CDR1 MNHEY, CDR2 SMNVEV (reference sequence). CDR3 length equals 13 residues. Trimming stripped 4 bases from V and 4 bases from J, with 11 bases between. CDR3: CASSSYGRYEQYF. The CDR3 nucleotides read TGTGCCAGCAGTTCCTACGGGCGATACGAGCAGTACTTC.

This chain links TRBV10-3 with TRBJ2-2; 10 positions agree with TRBD2. The CDR3 contains 14 residues. From germline, CDR1 is ENHRY and CDR2 SYGVKD. Losses at the gene ends were 10 bases for V and 1 base for J; bases not matched to a gene: 3. The CDR3 DNA reads as TGTGCCACTAGCGGGAGTTGGAACACCGGGGAGCTGTTTTTT. Amino acids: CATSGSWNTGELFF.

The CDR3 spells CAGGKGFYQPQHF. The CDR3 region has the DNA TGTGCAGGGGGGAAGGGGTTTTATCAGCCCCAGCATTTT. The V call is TRBV28, the J call TRBJ1-5; TRBD1 is a possible D gene (6 bases). Looked up from germline, CDR1 is MDHEN and CDR2 is SYDVKM. This CDR3 contains 13 residues.

The chain links TRBV6-1 to TRBJ2-5, with unresolved D. The CDR3 runs to 13 residues. The V and J ends lost 2 bases and 7 bases respectively, with 11 bases between them. In germline, CDR1 is MNHNS, CDR2 SASEGT. The DNA for the CDR3 is TGTGCCAGCAGTGAAAAGGCCACTGGGACCCAGTACTTC. It encodes CASSEKATGTQYF.

The chain has TRBV5-1 and TRBJ1-1, with 8 bases that match TRBD1. V lost 3 bases and J lost 10; bases outside the gene matches: 14. The CDR3 loop spans 15 amino acids. Germline V gene lookup returns CDR1 SGHRS and CDR2 YFSETQ. The CDR3 sequence is CASSSTGTGVRRAFF. CDR3 DNA: TGCGCCAGCAGCTCTACCGGGACAGGAGTTCGCCGAGCTTTCTTT.

The rearrangement uses TRBV13 and TRBJ2-5; 16 bases align to TRBD2. The germline V gene has CDR1 PRHDT and CDR2 FYEKMQ (reference sequence). With 5 bases clipped from V and 5 bases from J, the junction kept 14 bases outside the gene matches. The CDR3 sequence is 19 residues long. The CDR3, as DNA: TGTGCCAGCAGCCCCGATTCGGGACTAGCGGGGGGGCAGCCGGAGACCCAGTACTTC. This gives the protein CASSPDSGLAGGQPETQYF.

Here the CDR3 reads CASSSPGSGDEKLFF. The CDR3 DNA reads as TGTGCCAGCAGTTCACCGGGATCTGGGGATGAAAAACTGTTTTTT. This sequence joins TRBV28 and TRBJ1-4; no firm D call. The CDR3 totals 15 residues. Germline V gives CDR1 MDHEN, CDR2 SYDVKM. V was pared by 4 bases and J by 6 bases, with 15 bases between.